This T cell receptor beta chain was profiled in a study of blood T cell repertoires in COVID-19. Study details: The origin of the acute and convalescent COVID-19 samples was the United States, Italy and Spain. In each case, the material was cDNA or gDNA derived from T cells, B-cell-depleted T cells, or PBMCs.

Per the authors' pipeline: Amplifying reference gene primers gave estimates of nucleated cell counts. Some clones are missing from TCRdb's copy, which holds only in-frame ones; the method was immunoSEQ multiplex PCR. The V and J calls and the clone size are those of that table, but D and trimming were determined from the DNA. The table has around 98,000 clones, roughly 85% seen once; the top ten hold approximately 5%. The TCR originated in a man aged 65-85 years with acute or convalescent COVID-19. What was sequenced was peripheral blood.

CDR3 sequence: CASSGGRDTEAFF. CDR3 DNA: TGTGCCAGCAGTGGAGGGCGGGACACTGAAGCTTTCTTT. The chain links TRBV2 to TRBJ1-1; D not resolved. V was trimmed by 4 bases and J by 3 bases, leaving 9 bases between them. Germline-derived CDR1 and CDR2 are SNHLY and FYNNEI. This CDR3 region has 13 residues.